These 2 T cell receptor beta chains originate from one sample sequenced in a study of cytomegalovirus exposure and HLA in healthy donors. Use of 60 Vbeta and 13 Jbeta primers characterized the PCR. Assay: immunoSEQ multiplex PCR; the TCRdb copy retains only in-frame clones and omits some. The repertoire table contains about 150,000 clones. Specimen: PBMCs. The receptors stem from a woman between 45 and 60 years old in good health and CMV-seronegative.

CDR3 sequence: CASSFSNRGPGNTIYF. The CDR3 coding sequence is TGTGCCAGCAGTTTCTCGAACAGGGGGCCTGGAAACACCATATATTTT. V and J are TRBV28 and TRBJ1-3; 9 positions match TRBD1. Germline V gives CDR1 MDHEN, CDR2 SYDVKM. This CDR3 is 16 amino acids long. Germline trimming cut 3 bases from V and 2 bases from J; bases unmatched to any gene: 5.

The rearrangement links TRBV6-5 to TRBJ1-5; D remains unclear. The CDR3 has 15 residues. Looked up from germline, CDR1 is MNHEY and CDR2 is SVGAGI. Deletions cut 0 bases from V and 1 base from J, with 7 bases between. In DNA form, the CDR3 reads TGTGCCAGCAGTTACTCGGTTGGCAGCAATCAGCCCCAGCATTTT. Translation gives CASSYSVGSNQPQHF.